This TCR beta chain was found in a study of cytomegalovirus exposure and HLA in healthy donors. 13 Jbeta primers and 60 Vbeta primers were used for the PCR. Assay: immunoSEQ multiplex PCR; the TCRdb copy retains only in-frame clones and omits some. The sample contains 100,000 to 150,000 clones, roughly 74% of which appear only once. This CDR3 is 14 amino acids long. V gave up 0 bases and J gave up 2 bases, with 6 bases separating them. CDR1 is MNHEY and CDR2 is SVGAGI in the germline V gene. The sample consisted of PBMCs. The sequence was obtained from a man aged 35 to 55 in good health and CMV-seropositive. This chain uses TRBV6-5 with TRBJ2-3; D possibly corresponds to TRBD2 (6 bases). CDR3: CASSYSGLTDTQYF. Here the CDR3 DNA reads TGTGCCAGCAGTTACTCGGGACTCACAGATACGCAGTATTTT.